This entry concerns a single TCR beta chain. The sample belongs to a study of blood T cell repertoires in COVID-19. The overall study: Nucleic acid was either cDNA or gDNA, and it came from T cells, B-cell-depleted T cells, or PBMCs.

In the authors' workflow: Estimates of nucleated cell counts were drawn from the amplification of reference gene primers. TCRdb keeps only in-frame clones here, not all; method: immunoSEQ multiplex PCR. The DNA was the basis for D and trimming; V, J and clone size are from that table. The sample consists of some 120,000 clones, approximately 84% of them appearing once. Sample: peripheral blood. The TCR comes from a human donor in a cohort sampled during active COVID-19.

CDR3 sequence reads: CARPLAGRPEQFF. The CDR3 DNA is TGTGCCAGACCTCTAGCGGGGAGGCCCGAGCAGTTCTTC. The gene calls are TRBV19 and TRBJ2-1; TRBD2 aligns across 9 bases. Germline-derived CDR1 and CDR2 are LNHDA and SQIVND (reference sequence). V gave up 9 bases and J gave up 10 bases; unmatched junction bases: 10. The length of the CDR3 is 13 residues.